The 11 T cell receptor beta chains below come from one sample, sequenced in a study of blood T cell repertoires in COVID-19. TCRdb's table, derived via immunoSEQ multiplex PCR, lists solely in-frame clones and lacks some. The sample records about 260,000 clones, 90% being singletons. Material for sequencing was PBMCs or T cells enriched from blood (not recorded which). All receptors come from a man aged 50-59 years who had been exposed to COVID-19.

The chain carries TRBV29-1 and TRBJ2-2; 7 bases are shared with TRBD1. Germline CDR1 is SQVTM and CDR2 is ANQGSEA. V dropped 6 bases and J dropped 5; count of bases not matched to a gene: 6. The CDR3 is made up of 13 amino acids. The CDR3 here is CSVGTAWTGELFF. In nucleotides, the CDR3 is TGCAGCGTAGGGACAGCCTGGACCGGGGAGCTGTTTTTT.

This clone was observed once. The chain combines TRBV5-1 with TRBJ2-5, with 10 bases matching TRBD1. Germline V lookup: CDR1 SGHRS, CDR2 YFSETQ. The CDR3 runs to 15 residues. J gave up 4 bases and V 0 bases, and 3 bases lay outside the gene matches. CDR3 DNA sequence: TGCGCCAGCAGCTTGGGGACAGGGGGACGAGAGACCCAGTACTTC. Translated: CASSLGTGGRETQYF.

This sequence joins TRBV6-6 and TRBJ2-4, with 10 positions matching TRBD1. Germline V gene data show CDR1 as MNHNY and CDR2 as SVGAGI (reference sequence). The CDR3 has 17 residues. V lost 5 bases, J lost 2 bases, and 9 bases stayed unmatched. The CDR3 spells CASSPRDRGSSKNIQYF. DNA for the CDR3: TGTGCCAGCAGTCCCAGGGACAGGGGTTCGTCCAAAAACATTCAGTACTTC.

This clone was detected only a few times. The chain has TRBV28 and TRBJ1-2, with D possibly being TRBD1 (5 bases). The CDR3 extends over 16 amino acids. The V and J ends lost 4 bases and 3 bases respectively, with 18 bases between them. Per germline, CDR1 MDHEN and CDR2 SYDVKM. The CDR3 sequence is CASSSPGGGFDYGYTF. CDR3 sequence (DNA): TGTGCCAGCAGTTCACCCGGGGGGGGATTCGACTATGGCTACACCTTC.

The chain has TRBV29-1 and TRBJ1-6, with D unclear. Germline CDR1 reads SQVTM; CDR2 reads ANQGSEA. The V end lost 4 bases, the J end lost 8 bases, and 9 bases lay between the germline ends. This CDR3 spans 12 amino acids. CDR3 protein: CSVGEGDSPLHF. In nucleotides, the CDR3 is TGCAGCGTTGGAGAGGGAGATTCACCCCTCCACTTT.

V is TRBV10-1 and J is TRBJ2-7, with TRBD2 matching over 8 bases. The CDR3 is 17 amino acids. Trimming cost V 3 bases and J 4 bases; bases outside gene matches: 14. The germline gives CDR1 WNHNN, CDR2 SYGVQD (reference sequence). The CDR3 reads CASSDYVGTSNAYEQYV. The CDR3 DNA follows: TGCGCCAGCAGTGACTATGTAGGGACTAGTAATGCGTACGAGCAGTACGTC.

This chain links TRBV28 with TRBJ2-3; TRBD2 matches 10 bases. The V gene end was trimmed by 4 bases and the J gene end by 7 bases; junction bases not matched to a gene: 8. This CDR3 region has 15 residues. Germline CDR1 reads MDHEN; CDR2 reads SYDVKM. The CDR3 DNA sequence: TGTGCCAGCAGTTCGCCTAGCGGGAGTGTAAATACGCAGTATTTT. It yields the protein CASSSPSGSVNTQYF.

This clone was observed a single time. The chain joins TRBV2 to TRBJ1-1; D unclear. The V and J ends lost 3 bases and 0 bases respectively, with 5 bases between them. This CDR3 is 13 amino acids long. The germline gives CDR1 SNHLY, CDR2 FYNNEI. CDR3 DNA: TGTGCCAGCAGTGACCAGATGAACACTGAAGCTTTCTTT. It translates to CASSDQMNTEAFF.

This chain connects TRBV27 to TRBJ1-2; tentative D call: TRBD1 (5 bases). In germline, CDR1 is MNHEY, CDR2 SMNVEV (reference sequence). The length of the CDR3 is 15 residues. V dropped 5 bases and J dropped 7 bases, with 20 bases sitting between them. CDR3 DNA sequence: TGTGCCAGCAGTCCCCTTGATCGGGGGTTACGTGGCTACACCTTC. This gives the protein CASSPLDRGLRGYTF.

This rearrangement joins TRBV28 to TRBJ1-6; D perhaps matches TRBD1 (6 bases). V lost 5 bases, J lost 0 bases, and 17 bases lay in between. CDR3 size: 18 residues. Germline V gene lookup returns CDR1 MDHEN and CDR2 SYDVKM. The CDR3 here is CASSPLQGLSSYNSPLHF. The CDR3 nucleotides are TGTGCCAGCAGTCCCCTACAGGGATTGAGCTCCTATAATTCACCCCTCCACTTT.

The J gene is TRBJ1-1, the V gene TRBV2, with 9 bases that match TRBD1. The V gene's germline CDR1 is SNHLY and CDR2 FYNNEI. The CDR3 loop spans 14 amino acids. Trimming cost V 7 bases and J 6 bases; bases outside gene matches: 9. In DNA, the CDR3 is TGTGCCAGCAAGAGGTCGGGACAGGGTGCTGAAGCTTTCTTT. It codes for CASKRSGQGAEAFF.